This T cell receptor (beta chain) derives from a study of blood T cells in healthy people across ages. General study points: Diversity figures derived from one million T cells were judged to underestimate the true value. Roughly linearly, TCR beta diversity per million T cells fell as age increased.

Per sample, no less than 5 micrograms of total RNA were extracted. As for this clonotype: Its antigen is currently unknown.

A second PCR, run for roughly 7 to 11 cycles, used a sample-barcoded 5' primer plus a J-beta primer mix. The study obtained at least 3 million CDR3-containing paired-end reads from every sample. TCRdb reprocessed the 5' RACE reads via MiXCR and lists one record per CDR3 protein. The table shows approximately 360,000 distinct CDR3 sequences, with roughly half occurring only once. CDR1 is SGHVS, CDR2 FNYEAQ, per germline. The CDR3 extends over 15 amino acids. The trim removed 6 bases at V and 9 bases at J, leaving 13 bases unmatched. The clonotype originates from a man aged 55 to 70 in good health. The sample taken for sequencing was blood. The V call is TRBV7-6, the J call TRBJ2-1; 8 bases agree with TRBD2. CDR3 sequence (DNA): TGTGCCAGCAGTCGAGTAGGGCGGGGGGAGAGTGAGCAGTTCTTC. Protein product: CASSRVGRGESEQFF.